This TCR beta chain was recovered during a study of blood T cell repertoires in COVID-19. This CDR3 contains 16 residues. V lost 7 bases, J lost 2 bases, and 21 bases lay in between. The V gene's germline CDR1 is MDHEN and CDR2 SYDVKM. TCRdb's copy holds only in-frame clones and misses some; the assay was immunoSEQ multiplex PCR. The top ten clones hold less than 20% of a sample with approximately 210,000 clones, 75% to 85% of them seen once. The chain joins TRBV28 to TRBJ2-7; D is unresolved. The sequenced material came from PBMCs or T cells enriched from blood (not recorded which). This receptor was taken from a woman aged 45-60 years with acute COVID-19. Written as DNA, the CDR3 is TGTGCCAGCAAGCCAAGGCGGTTCAGAGAACCCTACGAGCAGTACGTC. As protein: CASKPRRFREPYEQYV.